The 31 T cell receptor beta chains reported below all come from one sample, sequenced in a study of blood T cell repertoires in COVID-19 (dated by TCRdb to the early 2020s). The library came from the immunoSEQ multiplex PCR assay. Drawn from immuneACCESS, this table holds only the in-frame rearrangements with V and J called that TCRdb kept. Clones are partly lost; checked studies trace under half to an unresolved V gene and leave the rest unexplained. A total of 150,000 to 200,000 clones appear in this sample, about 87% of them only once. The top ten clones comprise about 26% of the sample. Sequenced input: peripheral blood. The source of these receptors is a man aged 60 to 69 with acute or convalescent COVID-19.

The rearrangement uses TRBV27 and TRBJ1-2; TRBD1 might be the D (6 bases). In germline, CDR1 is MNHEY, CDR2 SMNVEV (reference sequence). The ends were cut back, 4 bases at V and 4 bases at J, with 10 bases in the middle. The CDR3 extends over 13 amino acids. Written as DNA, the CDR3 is TGTGCCAGCAGTTCCGGCAGGGGCTATGGCTACACCTTC. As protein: CASSSGRGYGYTF.

CDR3 bases: TGTGCCACCAGTGATTCAGGCGACAGGGAACTGGCAGATACGCAGTATTTT. Translation: CATSDSGDRELADTQYF. The V and J genes are TRBV24-1 and TRBJ2-3; 7 nucleotides line up with TRBD1. V dropped 2 bases and J dropped 4; count of bases not matched to a gene: 11. The CDR3 length is 17 residues. Per the germline V gene, CDR1 is KGHDR and CDR2 is SFDVKD.

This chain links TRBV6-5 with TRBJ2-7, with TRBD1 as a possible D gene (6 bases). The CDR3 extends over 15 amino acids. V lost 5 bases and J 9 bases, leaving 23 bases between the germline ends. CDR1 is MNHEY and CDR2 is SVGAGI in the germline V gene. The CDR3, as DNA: TGTGCCAGCAGTCCCACCCCGACAGGCCGTTGGTCGCAGTACTTC. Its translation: CASSPTPTGRWSQYF.

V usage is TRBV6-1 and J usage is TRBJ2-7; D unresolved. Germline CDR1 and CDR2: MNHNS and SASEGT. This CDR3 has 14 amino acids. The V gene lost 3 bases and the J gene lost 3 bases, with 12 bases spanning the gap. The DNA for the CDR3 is TGTGCCAGCAGTGAGACAACCTCTTACTACGAGCAGTACGTC. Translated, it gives CASSETTSYYEQYV.

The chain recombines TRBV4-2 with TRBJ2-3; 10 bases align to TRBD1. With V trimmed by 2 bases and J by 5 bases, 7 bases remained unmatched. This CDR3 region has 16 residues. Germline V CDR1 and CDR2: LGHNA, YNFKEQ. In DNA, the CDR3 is TGTGCCAGCAGCCAAAACCGGGACAGGGGAAGAGATACGCAGTATTTT. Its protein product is CASSQNRDRGRDTQYF.

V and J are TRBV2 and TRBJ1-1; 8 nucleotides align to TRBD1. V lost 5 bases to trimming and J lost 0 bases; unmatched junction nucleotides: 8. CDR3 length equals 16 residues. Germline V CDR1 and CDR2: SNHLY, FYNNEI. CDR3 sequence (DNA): TGTGCCAGCAGTCGACAGGGGCAAAGCATGAACACTGAAGCTTTCTTT. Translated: CASSRQGQSMNTEAFF. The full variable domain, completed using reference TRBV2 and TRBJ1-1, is EPEVTQTPSHQVTQMGQEVILRCVPISNHLYFYWYRQILGQKVEFLVSFYNNEISEKSEIFDDQFSVERPDGSNFTLKIRSTKLEDSAMYFCASSRQGQSMNTEAFFGQGTRLTVV.

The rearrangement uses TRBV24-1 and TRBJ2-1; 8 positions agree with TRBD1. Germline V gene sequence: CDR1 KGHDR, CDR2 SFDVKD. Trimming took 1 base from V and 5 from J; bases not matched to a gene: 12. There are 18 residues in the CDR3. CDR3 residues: CATSDFPFTGTGHNEQFF. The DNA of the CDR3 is TGTGCCACCAGTGATTTTCCCTTCACCGGGACAGGACACAATGAGCAGTTCTTC.

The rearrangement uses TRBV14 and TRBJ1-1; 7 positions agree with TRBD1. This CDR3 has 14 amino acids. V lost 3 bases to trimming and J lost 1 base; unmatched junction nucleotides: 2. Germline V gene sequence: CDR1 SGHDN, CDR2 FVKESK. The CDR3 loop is CASSHRQGNTEAFF. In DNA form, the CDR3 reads TGTGCCAGCAGCCATCGACAGGGGAACACTGAAGCTTTCTTT.

As DNA, the CDR3 is TGTGCCAGCAATCGAAACATGAACACTGAAGCTTTCTTT. Translation: CASNRNMNTEAFF. This chain joins TRBV12-3 or TRBV12-4 and TRBJ1-1; D call uncertain. Trimming removed 7 bases at V and 0 bases at J, with 9 bases between. This CDR3 region has 13 residues.

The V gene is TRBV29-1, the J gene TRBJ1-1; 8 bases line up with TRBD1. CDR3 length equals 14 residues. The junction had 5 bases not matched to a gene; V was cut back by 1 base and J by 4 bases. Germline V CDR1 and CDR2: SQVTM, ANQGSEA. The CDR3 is CSVEAGGAGTEAFF. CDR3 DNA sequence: TGCAGCGTTGAAGCAGGGGGCGCGGGCACTGAAGCTTTCTTT.

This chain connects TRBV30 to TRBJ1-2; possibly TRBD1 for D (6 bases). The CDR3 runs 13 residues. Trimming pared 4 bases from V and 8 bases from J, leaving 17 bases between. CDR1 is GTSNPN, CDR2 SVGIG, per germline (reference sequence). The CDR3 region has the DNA TGTGCCTGGACTTTCGGGGGGCGAAGAGGCTACACCTTC. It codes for CAWTFGGRRGYTF. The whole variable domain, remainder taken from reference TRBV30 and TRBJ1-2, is SQTIHQWPATLVQPVGSPLSLECTVEGTSNPNLYWYRQAAGRGLQLLFYSVGIGQISSEVPQNLSASRPQDRQFILSSKKLLLSDSGFYLCAWTFGGRRGYTFGSGTRLTVV.

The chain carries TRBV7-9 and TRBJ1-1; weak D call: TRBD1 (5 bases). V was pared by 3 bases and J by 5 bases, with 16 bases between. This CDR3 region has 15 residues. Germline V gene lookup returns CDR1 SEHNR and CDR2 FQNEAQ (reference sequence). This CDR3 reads CASSFLPQGWTEAFF. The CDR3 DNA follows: TGTGCCAGCAGCTTCTTACCCCAGGGTTGGACTGAAGCTTTCTTT.

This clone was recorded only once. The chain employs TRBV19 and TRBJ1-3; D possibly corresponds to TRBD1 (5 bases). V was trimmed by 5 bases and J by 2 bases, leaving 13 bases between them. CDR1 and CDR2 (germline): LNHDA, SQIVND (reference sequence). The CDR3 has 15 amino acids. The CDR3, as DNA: TGTGCCAGTAGTTGGGACTCCCCCCCTGGAAACACCATATATTTT. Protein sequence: CASSWDSPPGNTIYF.

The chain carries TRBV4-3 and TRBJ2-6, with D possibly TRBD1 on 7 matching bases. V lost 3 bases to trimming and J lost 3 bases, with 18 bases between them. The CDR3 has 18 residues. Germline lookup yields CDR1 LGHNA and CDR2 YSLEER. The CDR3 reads CASSHLEGRGLGANVLTF. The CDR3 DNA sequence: TGCGCCAGCAGCCACCTGGAGGGAAGGGGGCTTGGGGCCAACGTCCTGACTTTC.

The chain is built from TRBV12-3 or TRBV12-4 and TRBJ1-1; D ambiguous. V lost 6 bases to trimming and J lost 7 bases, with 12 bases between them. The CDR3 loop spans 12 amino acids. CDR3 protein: CASRAALFEAFF. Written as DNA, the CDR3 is TGTGCCAGCAGGGCTGCATTGTTTGAAGCTTTCTTT.

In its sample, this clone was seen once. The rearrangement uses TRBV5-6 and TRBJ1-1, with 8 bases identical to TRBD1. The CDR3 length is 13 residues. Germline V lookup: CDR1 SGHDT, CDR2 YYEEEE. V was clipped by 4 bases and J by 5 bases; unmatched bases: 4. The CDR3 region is CASSLGQATEAFF. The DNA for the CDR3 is TGTGCCAGCAGCCTGGGACAGGCGACTGAAGCTTTCTTT.

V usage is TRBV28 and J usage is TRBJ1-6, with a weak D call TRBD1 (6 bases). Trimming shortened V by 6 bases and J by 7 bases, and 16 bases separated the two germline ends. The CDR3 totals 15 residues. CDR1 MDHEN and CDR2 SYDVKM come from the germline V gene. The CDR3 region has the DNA TGTGCCAGCAGCCCTACAGGGCCCGGAAATTCACCCCTCCACTTT. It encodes CASSPTGPGNSPLHF.

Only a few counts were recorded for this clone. The CDR3 loop is CASSTGTGSSGANVLTF. The CDR3 DNA is TGTGCCAGCAGTACCGGGACAGGGAGCTCTGGGGCCAACGTCCTGACTTTC. The chain links TRBV3-1 (or the pseudogene TRBV3-2) to TRBJ2-6; TRBD1 aligns across 9 bases. Trimming took 6 bases from V and 0 from J; bases not matched to a gene: 6. Germline V gives CDR1 LGHDT, CDR2 YNNKEL (reference sequence). This CDR3 comprises 17 residues.

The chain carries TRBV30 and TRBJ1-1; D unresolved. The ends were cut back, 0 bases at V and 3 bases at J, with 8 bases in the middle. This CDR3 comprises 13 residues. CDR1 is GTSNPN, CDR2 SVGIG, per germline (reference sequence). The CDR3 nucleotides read TGTGCCTGGAGTGTCTTCAGCGACACTGAAGCTTTCTTT. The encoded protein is CAWSVFSDTEAFF.

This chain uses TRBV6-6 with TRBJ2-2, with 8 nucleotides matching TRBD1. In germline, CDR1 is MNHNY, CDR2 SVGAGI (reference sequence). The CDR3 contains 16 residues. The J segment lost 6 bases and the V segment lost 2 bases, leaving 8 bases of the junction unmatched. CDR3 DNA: TGTGCCAGCAGTTACAACGGACAGGGCAAAGCCGGGGAGCTGTTTTTT. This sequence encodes CASSYNGQGKAGELFF.

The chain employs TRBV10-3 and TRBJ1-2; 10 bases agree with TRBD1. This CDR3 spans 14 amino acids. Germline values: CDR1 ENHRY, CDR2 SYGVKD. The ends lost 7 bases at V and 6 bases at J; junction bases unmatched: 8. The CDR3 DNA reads TGTGCCATCACCGTGACAGGGGGCGAGAATGGCTACACCTTC. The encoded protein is CAITVTGGENGYTF.

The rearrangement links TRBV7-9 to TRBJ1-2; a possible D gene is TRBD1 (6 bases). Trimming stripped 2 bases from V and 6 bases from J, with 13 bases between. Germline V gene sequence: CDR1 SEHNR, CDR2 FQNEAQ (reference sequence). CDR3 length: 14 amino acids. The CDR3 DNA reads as TGTGCCAGCAGCTTACGGGACATCGGGGATGGCTACACCTTC. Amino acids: CASSLRDIGDGYTF.

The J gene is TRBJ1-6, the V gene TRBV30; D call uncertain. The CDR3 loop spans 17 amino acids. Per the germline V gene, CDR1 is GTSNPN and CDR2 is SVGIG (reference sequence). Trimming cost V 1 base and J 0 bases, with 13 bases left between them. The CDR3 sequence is CAWSGPEWASYNSPLHF. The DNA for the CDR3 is TGTGCCTGGAGTGGGCCCGAGTGGGCCTCCTATAATTCACCCCTCCACTTT.

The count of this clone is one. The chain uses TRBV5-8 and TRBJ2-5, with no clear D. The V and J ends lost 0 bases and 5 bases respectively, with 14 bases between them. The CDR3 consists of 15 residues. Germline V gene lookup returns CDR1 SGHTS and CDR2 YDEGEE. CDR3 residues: CASSLGANVLETQYF. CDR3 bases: TGTGCCAGCAGCTTGGGGGCAAACGTTCTGGAGACCCAGTACTTC.

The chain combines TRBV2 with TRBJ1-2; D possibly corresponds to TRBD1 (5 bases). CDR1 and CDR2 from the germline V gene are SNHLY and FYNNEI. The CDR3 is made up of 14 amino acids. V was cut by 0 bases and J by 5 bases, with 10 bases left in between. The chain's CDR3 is CASSEAVQVYGYTF. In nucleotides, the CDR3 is TGTGCCAGCAGTGAAGCGGTACAGGTTTATGGCTACACCTTC.

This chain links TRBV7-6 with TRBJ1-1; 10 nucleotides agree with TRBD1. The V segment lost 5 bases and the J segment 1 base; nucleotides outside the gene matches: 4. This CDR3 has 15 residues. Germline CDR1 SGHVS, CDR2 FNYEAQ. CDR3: CASSVGTGANTEAFF. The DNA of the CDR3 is TGTGCCAGCAGCGTTGGGACAGGGGCGAACACTGAAGCTTTCTTT.

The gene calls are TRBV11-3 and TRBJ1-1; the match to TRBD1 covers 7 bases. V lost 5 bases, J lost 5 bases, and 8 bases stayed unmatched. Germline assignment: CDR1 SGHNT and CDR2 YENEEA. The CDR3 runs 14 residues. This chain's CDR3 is CASSARQGWTEAFF. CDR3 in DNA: TGTGCCAGCAGCGCACGACAGGGTTGGACTGAAGCTTTCTTT.

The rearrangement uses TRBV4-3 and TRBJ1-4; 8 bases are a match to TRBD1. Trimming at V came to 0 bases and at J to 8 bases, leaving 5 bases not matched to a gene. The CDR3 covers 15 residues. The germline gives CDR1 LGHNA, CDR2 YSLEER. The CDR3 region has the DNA TGCGCCAGCAGCCAAGATCCGACAGGGGAAGAAAAACTGTTTTTT. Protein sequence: CASSQDPTGEEKLFF.

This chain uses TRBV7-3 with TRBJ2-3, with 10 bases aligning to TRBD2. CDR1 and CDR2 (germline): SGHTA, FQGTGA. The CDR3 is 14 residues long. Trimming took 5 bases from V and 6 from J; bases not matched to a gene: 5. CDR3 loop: CASSTSGDVDTQYF. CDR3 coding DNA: TGTGCCAGCAGCACTAGCGGGGACGTGGATACGCAGTATTTT.

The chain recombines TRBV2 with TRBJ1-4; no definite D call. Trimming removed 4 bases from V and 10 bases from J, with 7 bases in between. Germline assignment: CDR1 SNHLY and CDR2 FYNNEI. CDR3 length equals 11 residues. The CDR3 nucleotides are TGTGCCAGCAGTGGGGCGGGAAAACTGTTTTTT. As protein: CASSGAGKLFF.

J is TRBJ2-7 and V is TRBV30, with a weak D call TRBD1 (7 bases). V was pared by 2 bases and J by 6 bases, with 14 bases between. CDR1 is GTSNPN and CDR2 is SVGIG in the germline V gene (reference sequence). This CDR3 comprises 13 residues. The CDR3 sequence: CAWSRAGGSEQYF. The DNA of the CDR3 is TGTGCCTGGAGTCGGGCAGGGGGGAGCGAGCAGTACTTC.